This T cell receptor (beta chain) came from a study of shared clonotypes between healthy human individuals. Study-wide background: Researchers assigned three CD4 naive, three CD4 memory, two CD8 naive and one CD8 memory plate to each donor. Study conclusions and caveats: Genetic and exposure-history diversity was limited by the few donors.

There were no recent acute infections or vaccinations among the donors, who were healthy HIV-negative adults. The CDR3 covers 18 residues. Losses at the gene ends were 0 bases for V and 1 base for J; bases not matched to a gene: 6. Germline V CDR1 and CDR2: LGHNA, YSLEER. Original methodology: ImmunoSEQ yielded junction-only sequences lacking quality scores, so filtering differed. Clones were sequenced by immunoSEQ multiplex PCR, and TCRdb holds only the in-frame ones, with some missing. V and J calls and clone size come straight from that table; D and trimming were deduced from the DNA. The top ten hold 1% to 1.5% of the sample, which has about 1.5 million clones, over 95% seen once. Note on this clone: What it binds is unknown.

The sequenced material came from naive CD4+ T cells sorted from blood. Subset described: CD45RA+ positively selected. The TCR originated in a man aged 25-45 years in good health. This chain links TRBV4-3 with TRBJ2-1, with TRBD1 identical over 10 bases. CDR3 sequence reads: CASSQDTGTGVSYNEQFF. The CDR3 nucleotides are TGCGCCAGCAGCCAAGACACCGGGACAGGGGTATCCTACAATGAGCAGTTCTTC.